Listed here are 15 T cell receptor beta chains from one sample, sequenced in a study of breast tumors, draining lymph nodes, adjacent tissues. Axillary draining lymph nodes of breast cancer patients supplied the node samples. TCRdb reanalysed the multiplex PCR reads using MiXCR and keeps one entry per CDR3 protein. This table has about 140,000 distinct CDR3 sequences, approximately 32% appearing once. The sample taken for sequencing was axillary lymph node tissue. These receptors all stem from a female donor with breast cancer. Some clones in this sample may be carry-over from other donors' samples.

This clonotype came up many times. The gene calls are TRBV4-2 and TRBJ1-2, with D possibly being TRBD1 (6 bases). Germline CDR1 is LGHNA and CDR2 is YNFKEQ. V lost 1 base and J 7 bases, leaving 16 bases between the germline ends. The CDR3 is 15 residues long. The CDR3, as DNA: TGTGCCAGCAGCCAAGTCAGATGGGGGGCTGGTGGCTACACCTTC. Protein product: CASSQVRWGAGGYTF.

This clonotype occurred many times. The chain uses TRBV20-1 and TRBJ2-5; TRBD2 matches at 10 bases. Germline values: CDR1 DFQATT, CDR2 SNEGSKA (reference sequence). This CDR3 spans 15 amino acids. Trimming removed 6 bases from V and 1 base from J; junction bases left unmatched: 8. Written as DNA, the CDR3 is TGCAGTGCCACTATAGCGGGGGGTTTCCAAGAGACCCAGTACTTC. Protein sequence: CSATIAGGFQETQYF.

This clonotype was seen ten or more times. V gene TRBV12-3 or TRBV12-4 combines with J gene TRBJ1-4; TRBD1 is a possible D gene (6 bases). The germline V and J ends were trimmed by 6 bases and 4 bases, with 12 bases remaining between them. This CDR3 contains 14 residues. The CDR3 spells CASSSDSFNEKLFF. CDR3 bases: TGTGCCAGCAGCTCGGACAGCTTTAATGAAAAACTGTTTTTT.

The CDR3 sequence: CASSPLDGGTDTQYF. The CDR3 DNA reads TGTGCCAGCTCACCGTTGGACGGCGGCACAGATACGCAGTATTTT. The gene calls are TRBV18 and TRBJ2-3; no clear D. The germline V and J ends were trimmed by 3 bases and 1 base, with 11 bases remaining between them. The CDR3 length is 15 residues. In germline, CDR1 is KGHSH, CDR2 LQKENI.

There are a few counts of this clonotype. This rearrangement joins TRBV10-3 to TRBJ1-1; D may be TRBD1 (6 bases). CDR3 length: 15 amino acids. Trimming removed 11 bases at V and 0 bases at J, with 19 bases between. In germline, CDR1 is ENHRY, CDR2 SYGVKD. The CDR3 loop reads CASHEGGPMNTEAFF. The CDR3 DNA reads as TGTGCCTCCCACGAGGGGGGCCCCATGAACACTGAAGCTTTCTTT.

On this clonotype itself: The CDR3 does not end in the conserved phenylalanine or tryptophan, so this is likely a read error. V usage is TRBV12-3 or TRBV12-4 and J usage is TRBJ1-6, with D hard to call. The V gene lost 3 bases and the J gene lost 14 bases, with 17 bases spanning the gap. The CDR3 has 14 amino acids. CDR3 in amino acids: CASSFGGSLSALHS. In DNA form, the CDR3 reads TGTGCCAGCAGTTTCGGCGGGTCACTATCGGCCCTCCACTCT.

This clonotype was detected many times. The chain employs TRBV19 and TRBJ1-5; D is perhaps TRBD1 (6 bases). V shed 3 bases and J shed 4 bases, with 10 bases lying between them. This CDR3 comprises 14 residues. CDR1 is LNHDA and CDR2 is SQIVND in the germline V gene (reference sequence). The CDR3: CASSIRGRNQPQHF. CDR3 DNA sequence: TGTGCCAGTAGTATCAGGGGCAGAAATCAGCCCCAGCATTTT.

This clonotype was recorded at least ten times. The V and J genes are TRBV20-1 and TRBJ1-4, with 7 bases identical to TRBD1. CDR3 length: 14 residues. The germline gives CDR1 DFQATT, CDR2 SNEGSKA (reference sequence). The V gene end was trimmed by 5 bases and the J gene end by 0 bases; junction bases not matched to a gene: 3. CDR3 sequence (DNA): TGCAGTGCTCGGGACAGTGCAACTAATGAAAAACTGTTTTTT. It is translated as CSARDSATNEKLFF.

In this sample, this clonotype turned up many times. This chain joins TRBV7-2 and TRBJ2-2, with D possibly matching TRBD2 (5 bases). Trimming cost V 4 bases and J 6 bases, with 18 bases left between them. The CDR3 is 16 residues long. Looked up from germline, CDR1 is SGHTA and CDR2 is FQGNSA. For the CDR3, the DNA is TGTGCCAGCAGCTCGTTAGCGTCGGTTGGCGCCGGGGAGCTGTTTTTT. Translation gives CASSSLASVGAGELFF. The full variable domain, rest sourced from reference TRBV7-2 and TRBJ2-2, is GAGVSQSPSNKVTEKGKDVELRCDPISGHTALYWYRQSLGQGLEFLIYFQGNSAPDKSGLPSDRFSAERTGGSVSTLTIQRTQQEDSAVYLCASSSLASVGAGELFFGEGSRLTVL.

The chain couples TRBV6-2 or TRBV6-3 to TRBJ2-1; 8 bases are shared with TRBD1. V shed 9 bases, J shed 5 bases, and the junction held 21 bases outside the gene matches. The V gene's germline CDR1 is MNHEY and CDR2 SVGEGT. This CDR3 is 18 amino acids long. CDR3 amino acids: CARHQGANGSGLHNEQFF. CDR3 DNA sequence: TGTGCCAGACATCAGGGGGCGAATGGTAGTGGGTTACACAATGAGCAGTTCTTC.

The genes are TRBV6-6 and TRBJ2-3; TRBD1 matches at 11 bases. The V gene's germline CDR1 is MNHNY and CDR2 SVGAGI (reference sequence). With 5 bases clipped from V and 4 bases from J, the junction kept 14 bases outside the gene matches. The CDR3 contains 18 residues. The chain's CDR3 is CASSRRTGGGRKADTQYF. The DNA for the CDR3 is TGTGCCAGCAGTCGACGGACAGGGGGCGGTAGGAAAGCAGATACGCAGTATTTT.

This chain uses TRBV6-1 with TRBJ1-1; weak D call: TRBD1 (5 bases). There are 13 residues in the CDR3. Deletions cut 5 bases from V and 1 base from J, with 8 bases between. Germline CDR1 and CDR2: MNHNS and SASEGT. The CDR3 region has the DNA TGTGCCAGCAGTTGGACACCGAACACTGAAGCTTTCTTT. Its translation: CASSWTPNTEAFF.

The chain recombines TRBV28 with TRBJ1-2; the D is unclear. CDR1 and CDR2 from the germline V gene are MDHEN and SYDVKM. Trimming took off 3 bases at V and 5 bases at J, with 10 bases between the two ends. There are 13 residues in the CDR3. The CDR3 reads CASSLRREYGYTF. In nucleotides, the CDR3 is TGTGCCAGCAGTTTGAGGCGCGAGTATGGCTACACCTTC.

This clonotype was seen at least ten times. At one end the junction does not follow the germline gene, possibly because of a read error. CDR3 DNA: TGTGCCAGCAGTCACTCGGCCGGGAAGGGAGGCTACACCTTC. Translation: CASSHSAGKGGYTF. The rearrangement links TRBV6-5 to TRBJ1-2; D gene uncertain. This CDR3 has 14 amino acids. Germline V gives CDR1 MNHEY, CDR2 SVGAGI.

This clonotype was seen at least ten times. The V and J genes are TRBV28 and TRBJ1-2; TRBD1 is a possible D gene (6 bases). This CDR3 has 16 amino acids. The germline V gene encodes CDR1 MDHEN and CDR2 SYDVKM. V was trimmed by 7 bases and J by 0 bases, leaving 18 bases between them. Written as DNA, the CDR3 is TGTGCCAGCACCCCTGGGGGCACCTATTCTAACTATGGCTACACCTTC. Translated, it gives CASTPGGTYSNYGYTF.